The text below deals with one TCR beta chain. Its antigen remains unknown. Looked up from germline, CDR1 is ENHRY and CDR2 is SYGVKD. This CDR3 spans 15 amino acids. V was clipped by 5 bases and J by 5 bases; unmatched bases: 10. The sample comes from a study of T cell responses to AZD1222 COVID-19 vaccine. Here immunoSEQ multiplex PCR was the method, and the copy in TCRdb shows in-frame clones only, minus some. The profile shows approximately 150,000 clones, around 90% of them singletons. General study results and limits: Per reports, nearly half of all spike-specific TCRs target regions that are unmutated in variants. Repertoire sampling happened only post peak T cell response.

The gene calls are TRBV10-3 and TRBJ1-1; 8 bases are shared with TRBD1. Sequenced material: peripheral blood, taken 28 days after the second dose of the MenACWY control vaccine. The origin of this receptor is an adult who received the MenACWY meningococcal vaccine as a control. CDR3 sequence reads: CAISSGTGKETEAFF. For the CDR3, the DNA is TGTGCCATCAGTTCCGGGACAGGAAAGGAAACTGAAGCTTTCTTT.